The 22 T cell receptor beta chains below were found in one sample sequenced in a study of T cell responses to AZD1222 COVID-19 vaccine (dated by TCRdb to the early 2020s). What the time point label conveys for this sample: baseline before first vaccination. Library preparation was by the immunoSEQ multiplex PCR assay. Imported from immuneACCESS, the table was reduced by TCRdb to in-frame sequences with V and J called. These copies leave out some clones; in studies compared against another copy, an unresolved V gene accounts for under half, and the cause of the remainder is not known. Recorded for this sample are about 130,000 clones; 70% to 90% of them occurred a single time. The top ten constitute about 1.9% of the sample. Sequenced here: peripheral blood, sampled on day 0 of AZD1222 vaccination. These receptors originate from an adult in good health.

The gene calls are TRBV28 and TRBJ1-4, with D unresolved. V lost 4 bases and J 4 bases, leaving 13 bases between the germline ends. The CDR3 consists of 15 residues. CDR1 is MDHEN, CDR2 SYDVKM, per germline. The CDR3 DNA is TGTGCCAGCAGTTCCCCGGACGCAAATAATGAAAAACTGTTTTTT. It is translated as CASSSPDANNEKLFF.

This clone appeared a single time. This chain connects TRBV30 to TRBJ1-1; D remains ambiguous. The V end was cut by 0 bases, the J end by 0 bases, with 11 bases between. The CDR3 totals 15 residues. Per the germline V gene, CDR1 is GTSNPN and CDR2 is SVGIG (reference sequence). The CDR3 loop is CAWSVDMGMNTEAFF. The CDR3 nucleotides read TGTGCCTGGAGTGTTGACATGGGTATGAACACTGAAGCTTTCTTT.

The chain recombines TRBV7-2 with TRBJ2-7; D call uncertain. The CDR3 totals 15 residues. V shed 1 base and J shed 3 bases, with 13 bases lying between them. CDR1 and CDR2 (germline): SGHTA, FQGNSA. As DNA, the CDR3 is TGTGCCAGCAGCTTAGTTGGTTCAGAAAACTACGAGCAGTACTTC. Translation: CASSLVGSENYEQYF. Full variable domain (remainder filled in from reference TRBV7-2 and TRBJ2-7): GAGVSQSPSNKVTEKGKDVELRCDPISGHTALYWYRQSLGQGLEFLIYFQGNSAPDKSGLPSDRFSAERTGGSVSTLTIQRTQQEDSAVYLCASSLVGSENYEQYFGPGTRLTVT.

This clone was observed once. CDR3 residues: CASSLSVGGGYTF. The CDR3 DNA reads TGTGCCAGCAGCTTGTCCGTAGGAGGGGGCTACACCTTC. The chain recombines TRBV5-6 with TRBJ1-2; D remains unclear. CDR1 and CDR2 (germline): SGHDT, YYEEEE. The length of the CDR3 is 13 residues. The V end was cut by 1 base, the J end by 8 bases, with 12 bases between.

The CDR3 loop is CSGGGRTEAFF. As DNA, the CDR3 is TGCAGCGGCGGAGGGAGGACTGAAGCTTTCTTT. The gene calls are TRBV29-1 and TRBJ1-1; D gene unclear. The CDR3 runs 11 residues. V shed 7 bases and J shed 5 bases, with 11 bases lying between them. Germline-derived CDR1 and CDR2 are SQVTM and ANQGSEA.

The chain has TRBV11-3 and TRBJ1-1, with 8 bases matching TRBD1. Germline CDR1 is SGHNT and CDR2 is YENEEA. With V trimmed by 4 bases and J by 2 bases, 12 bases remained unmatched. The length of the CDR3 is 17 residues. The CDR3 region has the DNA TGTGCCAGCAGCTCCGGACAGGGAATAGTGTTCAACACTGAAGCTTTCTTT. Translation: CASSSGQGIVFNTEAFF.

This chain links TRBV10-3 with TRBJ2-7; D is possibly TRBD1 (6 bases). CDR3 length: 16 residues. The V end lost 3 bases, the J end lost 0 bases, and 15 bases lay between the germline ends. Germline loops: CDR1 ENHRY, CDR2 SYGVKD. The CDR3 reads CAISDSGTKSSYEQYF. The DNA for the CDR3 is TGTGCCATCAGTGATTCCGGGACAAAGAGCTCCTACGAGCAGTACTTC.

Comment on this clone: A much more abundant neighbour one base away suggests this may be a read error. This chain connects TRBV28 to TRBJ1-5, with 7 bases fitting TRBD1. The CDR3 is 14 amino acids. Germline lookup yields CDR1 MDHEN and CDR2 SYDVKM. Trimming took 6 bases from V and 2 from J; bases not matched to a gene: 4. DNA for the CDR3: TGTGCCAGCAGGCGACAGGGCGGCAATCAGCCCCAGCATTTT. This translates into CASRRQGGNQPQHF.

This clone was detected once. The V and J genes are TRBV24-1 and TRBJ2-1; D may be TRBD2 (7 bases). V dropped 2 bases and J dropped 0 bases, with 13 bases sitting between them. Germline lookup yields CDR1 KGHDR and CDR2 SFDVKD. This CDR3 spans 17 amino acids. CDR3 region: CATSDWGGLSSYNEQFF. The DNA for the CDR3 is TGTGCCACCAGTGATTGGGGGGGCTTGAGCTCCTACAATGAGCAGTTCTTC.

This clone was detected a few times. The chain combines TRBV27 with TRBJ2-7, with TRBD1 matching over 8 bases. V shed 6 bases, J shed 13 bases, and the junction held 8 bases outside the gene matches. The CDR3 length is 11 residues. Germline CDR1 reads MNHEY; CDR2 reads SMNVEV (reference sequence). CDR3 region: CASSLGQATYF. CDR3 coding DNA: TGTGCCAGCAGCTTGGGACAGGCGACTTACTTC.

This rearrangement joins TRBV9 to TRBJ1-6, with 8 bases identical to TRBD1. After removal of 0 bases from V and 0 bases from J, the junction contained 5 bases not matched to a gene. Germline CDR1 reads SGDLS; CDR2 reads YYNGEE. The CDR3 consists of 18 residues. CDR3 protein: CASSVEGQASSYNSPLHF. The CDR3, as DNA: TGTGCCAGCAGCGTAGAGGGACAGGCGAGCTCCTATAATTCACCCCTCCACTTT.

The chain employs TRBV3-1 (or the pseudogene TRBV3-2) and TRBJ1-1; D is possibly TRBD1 (6 bases). The V gene's germline CDR1 is LGHDT and CDR2 YNNKEL (reference sequence). This CDR3 comprises 14 residues. The V gene lost 3 bases and the J gene lost 3 bases, with 11 bases spanning the gap. CDR3 amino acids: CASSQGGWDTEAFF. As DNA, the CDR3 is TGTGCCAGCAGCCAGGGGGGCTGGGACACTGAAGCTTTCTTT.

J is TRBJ1-1 and V is TRBV7-9; tentative D call: TRBD1 (5 bases). The CDR3 sequence is 16 residues long. Germline V CDR1 and CDR2: SEHNR, FQNEAQ (reference sequence). Trimming pared 5 bases from V and 3 bases from J, leaving 19 bases between. The DNA of the CDR3 is TGTGCCAGCAGCCACCCCCAGGTGGGGGGAGACACTGAAGCTTTCTTT. Residues: CASSHPQVGGDTEAFF. The full variable domain, rest sourced from reference TRBV7-9 and TRBJ1-1, is DTGVSQNPRHKITKRGQNVTFRCDPISEHNRLYWYRQTLGQGPEFLTYFQNEAQLEKSRLLSDRFSAERPKGSFSTLEIQRTEQGDSAMYLCASSHPQVGGDTEAFFGQGTRLTVV.

The sample holds a few counts of this clone. This sequence joins TRBV7-2 and TRBJ1-1, with D uncertain. CDR1 SGHTA and CDR2 FQGNSA come from the germline V gene. V was shortened by 3 bases and J by 1 base, with 9 bases between the two germline ends. The CDR3 runs to 14 residues. This CDR3 is CASSLDRANTEAFF. In DNA, the CDR3 is TGTGCCAGCAGCTTGGACCGGGCGAACACTGAAGCTTTCTTT.

The chain is built from TRBV6-5 and TRBJ1-4, with 10 nucleotides matching TRBD1. CDR3 length: 14 residues. The germline CDR1 and CDR2 sequences are MNHEY and SVGAGI. V shed 6 bases, J shed 7 bases, and the junction held 5 bases outside the gene matches. The CDR3 spells CASRRTGGGEKLFF. DNA for the CDR3: TGTGCCAGCAGGAGGACAGGGGGGGGTGAAAAACTGTTTTTT.

This chain uses TRBV9 with TRBJ1-5; D call uncertain. This CDR3 is built from 14 residues. V lost 0 bases to trimming and J lost 6 bases, with 10 bases between them. Germline V gene sequence: CDR1 SGDLS, CDR2 YYNGEE. The CDR3 loop is CASSVAGGFQPQHF. The CDR3 DNA follows: TGTGCCAGCAGCGTAGCAGGAGGGTTTCAGCCCCAGCATTTT.

The chain links TRBV3-1 (or the pseudogene TRBV3-2) to TRBJ1-6, with D tentatively TRBD1 (5 bases). CDR1 is LGHDT and CDR2 is YNNKEL in the germline V gene (reference sequence). Deletions cut 5 bases from V and 0 bases from J, with 14 bases between. This CDR3 spans 17 amino acids. The CDR3 protein is CASSAGTSSSYNSPLHF. The CDR3 DNA is TGTGCCAGCAGCGCAGGGACTTCCAGCTCCTATAATTCACCCCTCCACTTT.

The chain recombines TRBV27 with TRBJ1-6; D unclear. Germline CDR1 and CDR2: MNHEY and SMNVEV (reference sequence). V was trimmed by 2 bases and J by 7 bases, leaving 12 bases between them. The CDR3 consists of 15 residues. CDR3 residues: CASSLKTPGNSPLHF. CDR3 nucleotides: TGTGCCAGCAGTTTAAAAACGCCTGGAAATTCACCCCTCCACTTT.

The V and J genes are TRBV15 and TRBJ2-7; possibly TRBD1 for D (6 bases). CDR3 length equals 12 residues. The germline gives CDR1 LNHNV, CDR2 YYDKDF (reference sequence). Trimming took 3 bases from V and 3 from J, leaving 6 bases between them. CDR3: CATSRTGYEQYF. Written as DNA, the CDR3 is TGTGCCACCAGCAGGACAGGCTACGAGCAGTACTTC.

The DNA for the CDR3 is TGTGCCAGCAGTACAGCCAAACGGGGCTATGGCTACACCTTC. Translation gives CASSTAKRGYGYTF. The chain joins TRBV6-5 to TRBJ1-2; no reliable D call. CDR1 and CDR2 from the germline V gene are MNHEY and SVGAGI. V lost 5 bases to trimming and J lost 4 bases, with 14 bases between them. This CDR3 region has 14 residues.

This clone came up many times. The rearrangement uses TRBV2 and TRBJ2-1, with a tentative D call TRBD1 (5 bases). The CDR3 covers 14 residues. Deletions cut 7 bases from V and 2 bases from J, with 12 bases between. CDR1 SNHLY and CDR2 FYNNEI come from the germline V gene. The DNA for the CDR3 is TGTGCCAGCAATACCAGGGTCCCCTACAATGAGCAGTTCTTC. Translating gives CASNTRVPYNEQFF. Full variable domain (outside the CDR3, taken from reference TRBV2 and TRBJ2-1): EPEVTQTPSHQVTQMGQEVILRCVPISNHLYFYWYRQILGQKVEFLVSFYNNEISEKSEIFDDQFSVERPDGSNFTLKIRSTKLEDSAMYFCASNTRVPYNEQFFGPGTRLTVL.

This rearrangement joins TRBV6-5 to TRBJ1-1; a weak D match, TRBD1 (6 bases). This CDR3 is built from 12 residues. The ends were cut back, 6 bases at V and 4 bases at J, with 9 bases in the middle. Germline loops: CDR1 MNHEY, CDR2 SVGAGI. DNA of the CDR3: TGTGCCAGCAGGAGGGGGGGCACTGAAGCTTTCTTT. Its protein is CASRRGGTEAFF.